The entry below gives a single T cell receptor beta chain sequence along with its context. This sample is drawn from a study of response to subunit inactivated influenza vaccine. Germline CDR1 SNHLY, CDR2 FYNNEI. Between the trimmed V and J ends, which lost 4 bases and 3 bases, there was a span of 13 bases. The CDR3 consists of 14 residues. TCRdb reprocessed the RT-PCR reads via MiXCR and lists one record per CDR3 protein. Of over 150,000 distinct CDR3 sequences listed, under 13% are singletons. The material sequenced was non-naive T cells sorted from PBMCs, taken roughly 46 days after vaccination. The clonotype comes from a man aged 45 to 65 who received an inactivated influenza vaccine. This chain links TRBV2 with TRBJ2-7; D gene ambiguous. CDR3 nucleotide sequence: TGTGCCAGCAGTGTTTTCGTACGGAGCTACGAGCAGTACTTC. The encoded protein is CASSVFVRSYEQYF. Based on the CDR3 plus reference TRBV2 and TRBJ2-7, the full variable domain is EPEVTQTPSHQVTQMGQEVILRCVPISNHLYFYWYRQILGQKVEFLVSFYNNEISEKSEIFDDQFSVERPDGSNFTLKIRSTKLEDSAMYFCASSVFVRSYEQYFGPGTRLTVT.